This T cell receptor (beta chain) is from a study of T-cell reconstitution after alpha-beta-depleted transplantation in children. The TCRbeta library was prepared with unique molecular identifiers. TCRdb re-analysed the PCR reads in MiXCR, keeping a single row per CDR3 protein. The profile covers 400,000 to 450,000 distinct CDR3 sequences, with roughly 44% appearing a single time and approximately 30% taken by the ten largest. The CDR3 consists of 13 residues. V was shortened by 6 bases and J by 1 base, with 7 bases between the two germline ends. Germline loops: CDR1 MNHNS, CDR2 SASEGT. The source is a girl aged 2-10 years with aplastic anemia, due to receive a stem cell transplant. V and J are TRBV6-1 and TRBJ2-1, with D perhaps matching TRBD1 or TRBD2 (5 bases each). The specimen comprised PBMCs, sampled before TCRalphabeta/CD19-depleted stem cell transplant. CDR3 nucleotide sequence: TGTGCCAGCAGGAGGGGATCCTACAATGAGCAGTTCTTC. Translation gives CASRRGSYNEQFF.